These 22 T cell receptor beta chains came from one sample sequenced in a study of blood T cell repertoires in COVID-19. Sequencing used immunoSEQ multiplex PCR; TCRdb keeps in-frame clones, though not all of them. This sample has 310,000 or so clones, with 87% found just once. The sequenced sample consisted of PBMCs or T cells enriched from blood (not recorded which). All receptors derive from a young woman who had recovered from COVID-19.

In this sample, this clone turned up a few times. The rearrangement joins TRBV11-2 to TRBJ1-1, with 8 bases identical to TRBD1. The V segment lost 1 base and the J segment 3 bases; nucleotides outside the gene matches: 10. The CDR3 totals 17 residues. CDR1 and CDR2 (germline): SGHAT, FQNNGV. This CDR3 reads CASSLGAQGAQHTEAFF. CDR3 in DNA: TGTGCCAGCAGCTTAGGGGCCCAGGGGGCGCAGCACACTGAAGCTTTCTTT.

This chain connects TRBV19 to TRBJ2-1; D may be TRBD1 (5 bases). V was trimmed by 1 base and J by 8 bases, leaving 15 bases between them. This CDR3 region has 15 residues. Germline V gene sequence: CDR1 LNHDA, CDR2 SQIVND (reference sequence). The CDR3 DNA sequence: TGTGCCAGTAGTATAGGTGGCAGGGTTTTCGATGAGCAGTTCTTC. Translating it yields CASSIGGRVFDEQFF.

This clone was counted once. The chain links TRBV19 to TRBJ2-2; possible D gene TRBD2, 6 bases. CDR3 length equals 14 residues. Germline CDR1 reads LNHDA; CDR2 reads SQIVND (reference sequence). Trimming left V 6 bases short and J 4 bases short, with 12 bases between. In nucleotides, the CDR3 is TGTGCCAGTAGGCAGACAGCGGGCACCGGGGAGCTGTTTTTT. This encodes CASRQTAGTGELFF.

This clone was found once. The gene calls are TRBV9 and TRBJ2-5, with 8 bases fitting TRBD2. The V gene end was trimmed by 7 bases and the J gene end by 2 bases; junction bases not matched to a gene: 13. Germline V gene lookup returns CDR1 SGDLS and CDR2 YYNGEE. The CDR3 contains 16 residues. The CDR3 DNA sequence: TGTGCCAGCTCACGGGGGGGCCCCCCCTTTCAAGAGACCCAGTACTTC. Its translation: CASSRGGPPFQETQYF.

The sample holds one count of this clone. The chain recombines TRBV28 with TRBJ1-2, with D uncertain. The ends were cut back, 4 bases at V and 8 bases at J, with 14 bases in the middle. The CDR3 is 13 amino acids. Germline V gene lookup returns CDR1 MDHEN and CDR2 SYDVKM. CDR3 DNA: TGTGCCAGCAGTTCGACACCATCTCTAGGCTACACCTTC. The encoded protein is CASSSTPSLGYTF.

The chain recombines TRBV7-9 with TRBJ1-2; 12 positions match TRBD1. The germline gives CDR1 SEHNR, CDR2 FQNEAQ (reference sequence). The CDR3 covers 17 residues. Trimming took 5 bases from V and 4 from J; bases not matched to a gene: 11. The CDR3 region is CASSHPGTGGLSYGYTF. DNA of the CDR3: TGTGCCAGCAGCCACCCTGGGACAGGGGGCCTTAGCTATGGCTACACCTTC.

This clone was found once. J is TRBJ1-4 and V is TRBV7-8; 7 bases align to TRBD1. Germline CDR1 SGHVS, CDR2 FQNEAQ. The CDR3 is 17 amino acids. V shed 2 bases and J 7 bases; nucleotides not matched to a gene: 13. This CDR3 reads CASSLLPNRGPREKLFF. In DNA, the CDR3 is TGTGCCAGCAGCTTACTACCGAACAGGGGACCGCGTGAAAAACTGTTTTTT. Full variable domain (rest looked up from reference TRBV7-8 and TRBJ1-4): GAGVSQSPRYKVAKRGQDVALRCDPISGHVSLFWYQQALGQGPEFLTYFQNEAQLDKSGLPSDRFFAERPEGSVSTLKIQRTQQEDSAVYLCASSLLPNRGPREKLFFGSGTQLSVL.

This sequence joins TRBV2 and TRBJ2-5; 8 bases are a match to TRBD2. There are 14 residues in the CDR3. Germline V gene data show CDR1 as SNHLY and CDR2 as FYNNEI. Germline trimming cut 6 bases from V and 2 bases from J; bases unmatched to any gene: 5. This CDR3 reads CASSQTSAQETQYF. CDR3 bases: TGTGCCAGCAGCCAGACTAGCGCTCAAGAGACCCAGTACTTC.

This rearrangement joins TRBV10-3 to TRBJ1-1, with 8 bases matching TRBD1. This CDR3 is 15 amino acids long. The germline gives CDR1 ENHRY, CDR2 SYGVKD. After removal of 5 bases from V and 1 base from J, the junction contained 6 bases not matched to a gene. Here the CDR3 DNA reads TGTGCCATCAGTACCACGGGACAGGAGAACACTGAAGCTTTCTTT. Translation: CAISTTGQENTEAFF.

This chain joins TRBV7-9 and TRBJ1-4, with 10 bases that match TRBD1. This CDR3 spans 15 amino acids. CDR1 is SEHNR, CDR2 FQNEAQ, per germline (reference sequence). The ends lost 5 bases at V and 8 bases at J; junction bases unmatched: 8. CDR3 coding DNA: TGTGCCAGCAGCCCCAGGACAGGGGGACGGGAAAAACTGTTTTTT. This encodes CASSPRTGGREKLFF.

V is TRBV28 and J is TRBJ2-3; the match to TRBD2 covers 7 bases. Germline V lookup: CDR1 MDHEN, CDR2 SYDVKM. This CDR3 has 16 residues. V lost 8 bases and J lost 2; bases outside the gene matches: 13. The CDR3 loop reads CASLRVRDYPTDTQYF. CDR3 coding DNA: TGTGCCAGCCTAAGGGTCCGGGACTACCCCACAGATACGCAGTATTTT.

V is TRBV10-3 and J is TRBJ2-1, with TRBD2 identical over 9 bases. From germline, CDR1 is ENHRY and CDR2 SYGVKD. V lost 6 bases, J lost 6 bases, and 6 bases stayed unmatched. The CDR3 loop spans 14 amino acids. CDR3 sequence: CAIRGLASVNEQFF. The CDR3, as DNA: TGTGCCATCAGGGGACTAGCAAGTGTCAATGAGCAGTTCTTC.

V gene TRBV10-3 combines with J gene TRBJ1-4, with D tentatively TRBD1 (6 bases). Germline V gives CDR1 ENHRY, CDR2 SYGVKD. CDR3 size: 16 residues. Trimming cost V 0 bases and J 2 bases, with 10 bases left between them. The CDR3 region has the DNA TGTGCCATCAGTGAGTCGTTGGGGGCCACTAATGAAAAACTGTTTTTT. Its protein is CAISESLGATNEKLFF.

This chain links TRBV7-8 with TRBJ1-4, with 9 nucleotides matching TRBD1. The CDR3 loop spans 20 amino acids. Germline CDR1 and CDR2: SGHVS and FQNEAQ. The V segment lost 5 bases and the J segment 4 bases; nucleotides outside the gene matches: 20. CDR3 region: CASSTLGRPGQGYRNEKLFF. CDR3 DNA: TGTGCCAGCAGCACCCTTGGGAGACCGGGACAGGGATATCGTAATGAAAAACTGTTTTTT.

The V call is TRBV19, the J call TRBJ1-5; D gene unclear. The CDR3 runs to 14 residues. CDR1 LNHDA and CDR2 SQIVND come from the germline V gene (reference sequence). V was trimmed by 8 bases and J by 0 bases, leaving 11 bases between them. The chain's CDR3 is CASREVYSNQPQHF. The CDR3 DNA sequence: TGTGCCAGTCGGGAGGTTTATAGCAATCAGCCCCAGCATTTT.

The chain uses TRBV4-1 and TRBJ1-3; possibly TRBD1 for D (5 bases). CDR3 length equals 17 residues. Trimming took off 3 bases at V and 0 bases at J, with 15 bases between the two ends. The germline CDR1 and CDR2 sequences are MGHRA and YSYEKL. CDR3 protein: CASSHPTTESSGNTIYF. The DNA of the CDR3 is TGCGCCAGCAGCCATCCTACGACAGAAAGCTCTGGAAACACCATATATTTT.

This chain uses TRBV10-3 with TRBJ2-1; perhaps TRBD1 as D (6 bases). The V and J ends lost 6 bases and 5 bases respectively, with 20 bases between them. CDR1 is ENHRY and CDR2 is SYGVKD in the germline V gene. The CDR3 spans 16 residues. In DNA, the CDR3 is TGTGCCATCAGCGAGCCTGGGGGCTCAGTAGACAATGAGCAGTTCTTC. Its protein product is CAISEPGGSVDNEQFF.

The CDR3 bases are TGTGCCAGCAGTTACCGACCTTCGACAGGGAAAGAGACCCAGTACTTC. This gives the protein CASSYRPSTGKETQYF. This chain joins TRBV6-2 or TRBV6-3 and TRBJ2-5; TRBD1 agrees at 7 bases. The CDR3 extends over 16 amino acids. V dropped 2 bases and J dropped 3; count of bases not matched to a gene: 9. CDR1 is MNHEY and CDR2 is SVGEGT in the germline V gene.

This rearrangement joins TRBV7-9 to TRBJ1-2; possibly TRBD1 for D (6 bases). Trimming removed 1 base at V and 6 bases at J, with 15 bases between. The CDR3 sequence is 15 residues long. Germline CDR1 SEHNR, CDR2 FQNEAQ (reference sequence). The CDR3 loop is CASSLDRGAWNGYTF. In DNA form, the CDR3 reads TGTGCCAGCAGCTTAGATCGGGGGGCGTGGAATGGCTACACCTTC. The variable domain in full, with the rest retrieved from reference TRBV7-9 and TRBJ1-2, is DTGVSQNPRHKITKRGQNVTFRCDPISEHNRLYWYRQTLGQGPEFLTYFQNEAQLEKSRLLSDRFSAERPKGSFSTLEIQRTEQGDSAMYLCASSLDRGAWNGYTFGSGTRLTVV.

The V gene is TRBV12-3 or TRBV12-4, the J gene TRBJ2-3, with 7 nucleotides matching TRBD1. The trim removed 5 bases at V and 3 bases at J, leaving 2 bases unmatched. The CDR3 contains 13 residues. CDR3 region: CASSRTGTDTQYF. CDR3 bases: TGTGCCAGCAGTAGGACAGGAACAGATACGCAGTATTTT.

This chain joins TRBV30 and TRBJ1-4; no definite D call. This CDR3 has 13 amino acids. V lost 5 bases, J lost 7 bases, and 14 bases lay in between. Looked up from germline, CDR1 is GTSNPN and CDR2 is SVGIG (reference sequence). The CDR3 reads CAWERSSFEKLFF. The CDR3 DNA reads as TGTGCCTGGGAAAGAAGTAGTTTTGAAAAACTGTTTTTT.

The chain carries TRBV10-3 and TRBJ2-1, with D maybe TRBD2 (5 bases). V lost 10 bases and J lost 6, with 19 bases in between. In germline, CDR1 is ENHRY, CDR2 SYGVKD. This CDR3 comprises 14 residues. The CDR3 bases are TGTGCCACCCGACTGAGGGAATTGGTCAATGAGCAGTTCTTC. Translated: CATRLRELVNEQFF.